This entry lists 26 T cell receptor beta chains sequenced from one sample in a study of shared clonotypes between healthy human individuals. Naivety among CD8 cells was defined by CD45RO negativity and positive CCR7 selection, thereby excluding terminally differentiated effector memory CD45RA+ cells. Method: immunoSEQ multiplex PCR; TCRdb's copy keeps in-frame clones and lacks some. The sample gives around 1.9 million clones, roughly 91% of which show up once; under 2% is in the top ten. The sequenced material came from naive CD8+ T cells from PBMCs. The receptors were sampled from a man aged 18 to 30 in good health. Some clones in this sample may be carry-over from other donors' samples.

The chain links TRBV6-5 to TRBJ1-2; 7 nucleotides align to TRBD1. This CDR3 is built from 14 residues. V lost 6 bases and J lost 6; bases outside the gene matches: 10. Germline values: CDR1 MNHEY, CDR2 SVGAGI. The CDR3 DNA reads TGTGCCAGCAGGGTCAGGGGGGGGGCGGATGGCTACACCTTC. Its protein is CASRVRGGADGYTF.

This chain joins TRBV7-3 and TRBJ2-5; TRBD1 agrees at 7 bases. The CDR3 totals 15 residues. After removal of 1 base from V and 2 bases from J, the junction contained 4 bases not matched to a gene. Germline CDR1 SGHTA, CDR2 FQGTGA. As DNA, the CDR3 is TGTGCCAGCAGCTTAAAAGGGGGCCTGCAAGAGACCCAGTACTTC. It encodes CASSLKGGLQETQYF.

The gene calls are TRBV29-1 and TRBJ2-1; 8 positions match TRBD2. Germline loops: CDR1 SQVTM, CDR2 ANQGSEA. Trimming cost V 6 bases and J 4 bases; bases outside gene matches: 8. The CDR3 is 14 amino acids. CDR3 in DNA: TGCAGCGTGGTAACTAGCGGATATTACAATGAGCAGTTCTTC. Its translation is CSVVTSGYYNEQFF.

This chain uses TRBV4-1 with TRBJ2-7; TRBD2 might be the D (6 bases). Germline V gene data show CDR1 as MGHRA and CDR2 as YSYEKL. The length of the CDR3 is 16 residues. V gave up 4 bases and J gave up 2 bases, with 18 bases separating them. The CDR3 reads CASSPTPVAVTYEQYF. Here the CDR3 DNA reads TGCGCCAGCAGCCCGACCCCGGTAGCGGTAACCTACGAGCAGTACTTC.

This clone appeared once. DNA of the CDR3: TGTGCCAGCAGCACCCTCGGACTAGCCCCCAATGAGCAGTTCTTC. Residues: CASSTLGLAPNEQFF. The chain is built from TRBV7-8 and TRBJ2-1; TRBD2 matches 8 bases. Unmatched junction bases numbered 9, after V lost 5 bases and J lost 6 bases. Germline V CDR1 and CDR2: SGHVS, FQNEAQ. The CDR3 is made up of 15 amino acids.

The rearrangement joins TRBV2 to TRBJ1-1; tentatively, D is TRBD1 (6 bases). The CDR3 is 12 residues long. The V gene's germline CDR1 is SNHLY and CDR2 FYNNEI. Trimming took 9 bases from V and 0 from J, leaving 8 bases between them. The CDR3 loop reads CARQGLNTEAFF. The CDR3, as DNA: TGTGCCAGACAGGGTCTGAACACTGAAGCTTTCTTT.

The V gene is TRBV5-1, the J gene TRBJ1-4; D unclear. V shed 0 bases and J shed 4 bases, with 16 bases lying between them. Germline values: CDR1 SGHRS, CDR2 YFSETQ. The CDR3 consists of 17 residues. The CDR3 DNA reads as TGCGCCAGCAGCTTGGAATTGGACGGACCATTTAATGAAAAACTGTTTTTT. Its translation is CASSLELDGPFNEKLFF.

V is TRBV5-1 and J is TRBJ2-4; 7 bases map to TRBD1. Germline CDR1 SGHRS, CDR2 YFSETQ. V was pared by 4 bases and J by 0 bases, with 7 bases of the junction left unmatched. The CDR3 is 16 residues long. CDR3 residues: CASSPGTVGAKNIQYF. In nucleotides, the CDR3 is TGCGCCAGCAGCCCAGGGACAGTGGGAGCCAAAAACATTCAGTACTTC.

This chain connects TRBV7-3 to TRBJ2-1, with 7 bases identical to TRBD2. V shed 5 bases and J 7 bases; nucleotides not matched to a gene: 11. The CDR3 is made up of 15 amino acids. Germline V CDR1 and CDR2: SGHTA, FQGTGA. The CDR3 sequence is CASSIHRGRANEQFF. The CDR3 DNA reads TGTGCCAGCAGCATACATCGAGGGAGGGCAAATGAGCAGTTCTTC.

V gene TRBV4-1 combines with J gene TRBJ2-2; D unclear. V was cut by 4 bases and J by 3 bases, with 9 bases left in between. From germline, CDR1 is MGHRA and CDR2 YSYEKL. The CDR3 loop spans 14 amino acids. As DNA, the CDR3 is TGCGCCAGCAGCCTCGCTAGACACACCGGGGAGCTGTTTTTT. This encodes CASSLARHTGELFF.

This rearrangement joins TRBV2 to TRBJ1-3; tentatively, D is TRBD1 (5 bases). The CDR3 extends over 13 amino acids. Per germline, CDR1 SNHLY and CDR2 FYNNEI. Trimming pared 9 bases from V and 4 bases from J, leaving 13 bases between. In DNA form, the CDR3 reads TGTGCCAGAAACGGGGACCGCGGAAACACCATATATTTT. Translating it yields CARNGDRGNTIYF.

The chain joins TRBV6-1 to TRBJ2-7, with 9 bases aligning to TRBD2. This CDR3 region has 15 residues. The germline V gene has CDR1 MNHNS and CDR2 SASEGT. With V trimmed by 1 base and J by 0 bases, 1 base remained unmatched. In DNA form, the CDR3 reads TGTGCCAGCAGTGAAGAAGCGGGAGGCTCCTACGAGCAGTACTTC. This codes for CASSEEAGGSYEQYF.

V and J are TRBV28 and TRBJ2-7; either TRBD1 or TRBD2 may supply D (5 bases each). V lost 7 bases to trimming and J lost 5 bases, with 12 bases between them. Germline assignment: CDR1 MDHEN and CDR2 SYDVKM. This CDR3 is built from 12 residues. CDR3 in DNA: TGTGCCAGCAAGGGACCGCACCACGAGCAGTACTTC. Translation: CASKGPHHEQYF.

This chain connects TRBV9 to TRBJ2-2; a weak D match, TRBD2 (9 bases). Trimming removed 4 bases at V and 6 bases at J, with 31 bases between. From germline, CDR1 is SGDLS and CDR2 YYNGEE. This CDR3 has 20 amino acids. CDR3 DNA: TGTGCCAGCAGCCTAAGGCCAGGGGGCAAAGCTAGCGGGATCCCCGGGGAGCTGTTTTTT. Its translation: CASSLRPGGKASGIPGELFF.

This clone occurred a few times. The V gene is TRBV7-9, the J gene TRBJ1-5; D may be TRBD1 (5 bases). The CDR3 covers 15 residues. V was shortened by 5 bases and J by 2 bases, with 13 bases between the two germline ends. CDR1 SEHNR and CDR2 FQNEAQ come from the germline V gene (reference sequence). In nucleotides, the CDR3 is TGTGCCAGCAGCCCGGGACCGGGGGGCAATCAGCCCCAGCATTTT. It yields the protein CASSPGPGGNQPQHF.

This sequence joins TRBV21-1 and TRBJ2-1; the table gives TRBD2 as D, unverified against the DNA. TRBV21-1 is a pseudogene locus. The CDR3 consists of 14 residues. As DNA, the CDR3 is TGTGCCAGCGGAACCTACCTAGCGAGCAATGAGCAGTTCTTC. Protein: CASGTYLASNEQFF.

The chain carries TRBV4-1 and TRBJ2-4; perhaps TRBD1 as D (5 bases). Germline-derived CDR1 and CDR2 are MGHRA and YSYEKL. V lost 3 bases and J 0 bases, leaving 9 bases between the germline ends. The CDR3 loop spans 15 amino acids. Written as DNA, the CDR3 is TGCGCCAGCAGCCAGTCAGGGTTAGCCAAAAACATTCAGTACTTC. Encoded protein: CASSQSGLAKNIQYF.

CDR3 nucleotide sequence: TGTGCCAGTAGTATAGGGGAGTTTTTGGCCGGGGAGCTGTTTTTT. Amino acids: CASSIGEFLAGELFF. The rearrangement links TRBV19 to TRBJ2-2; perhaps TRBD2 as D (5 bases). V was trimmed by 1 base and J by 6 bases, leaving 12 bases between them. CDR3 length equals 15 residues. In germline, CDR1 is LNHDA, CDR2 SQIVND (reference sequence).

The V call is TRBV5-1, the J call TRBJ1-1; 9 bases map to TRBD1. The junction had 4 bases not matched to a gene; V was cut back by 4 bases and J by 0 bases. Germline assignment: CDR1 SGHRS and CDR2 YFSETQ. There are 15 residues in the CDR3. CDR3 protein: CASSPDRGLNTEAFF. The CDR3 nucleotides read TGCGCCAGCAGCCCGGACAGGGGCTTGAACACTGAAGCTTTCTTT.

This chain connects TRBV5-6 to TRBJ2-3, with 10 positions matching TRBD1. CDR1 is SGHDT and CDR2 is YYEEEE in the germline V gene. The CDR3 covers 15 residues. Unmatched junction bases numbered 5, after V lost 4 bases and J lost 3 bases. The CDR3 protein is CASSKDRGLTDTQYF. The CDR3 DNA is TGTGCCAGCAGCAAAGACAGGGGGCTGACAGATACGCAGTATTTT.

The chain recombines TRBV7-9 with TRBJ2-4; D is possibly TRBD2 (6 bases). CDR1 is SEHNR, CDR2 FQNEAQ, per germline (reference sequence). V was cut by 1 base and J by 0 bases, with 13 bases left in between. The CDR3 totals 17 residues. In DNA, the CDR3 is TGTGCCAGCAGCTTAGGCGGGGCGGGGATAGCCAAAAACATTCAGTACTTC. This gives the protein CASSLGGAGIAKNIQYF.

In DNA, the CDR3 is TGTGCCAGGCGGCCAGGGAGAGGCACTGAAGCTTTCTTT. It specifies CARRPGRGTEAFF. The chain joins TRBV13 to TRBJ1-1; tentative D call: TRBD1 (5 bases). V was cut by 9 bases and J by 4 bases, with 15 bases left in between. CDR1 is PRHDT, CDR2 FYEKMQ, per germline (reference sequence). This CDR3 region has 13 residues.

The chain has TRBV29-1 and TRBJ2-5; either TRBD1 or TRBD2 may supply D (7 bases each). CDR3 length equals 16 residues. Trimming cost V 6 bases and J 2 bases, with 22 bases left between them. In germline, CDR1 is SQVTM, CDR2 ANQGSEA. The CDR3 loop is CSVDAQAGTVQETQYF. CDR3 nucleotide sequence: TGCAGCGTCGACGCCCAAGCGGGGACAGTACAAGAGACCCAGTACTTC.

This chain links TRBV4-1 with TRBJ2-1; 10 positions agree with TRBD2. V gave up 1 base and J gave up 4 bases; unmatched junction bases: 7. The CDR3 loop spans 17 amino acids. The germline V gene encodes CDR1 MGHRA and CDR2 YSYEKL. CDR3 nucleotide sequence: TGCGCCAGCAGCCAAGCCCCTCTAGCGGGAGTTTACAATGAGCAGTTCTTC. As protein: CASSQAPLAGVYNEQFF.

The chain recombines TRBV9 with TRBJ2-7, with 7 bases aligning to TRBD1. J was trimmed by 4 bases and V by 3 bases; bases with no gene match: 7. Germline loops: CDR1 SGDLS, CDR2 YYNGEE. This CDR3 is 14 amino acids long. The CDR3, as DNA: TGTGCCAGCAGCGAACAGGGGAACACATACGAGCAGTACTTC. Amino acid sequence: CASSEQGNTYEQYF.

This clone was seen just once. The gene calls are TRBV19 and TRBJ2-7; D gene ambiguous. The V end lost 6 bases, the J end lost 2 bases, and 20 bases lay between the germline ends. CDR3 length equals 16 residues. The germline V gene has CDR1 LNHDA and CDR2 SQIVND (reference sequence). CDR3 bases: TGTGCCAGTAGCCCAGGAGTGGTAGTTATACCCTACGAGCAGTACTTC. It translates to CASSPGVVVIPYEQYF.